Listed here are 31 T cell receptor beta chains from one sample, sequenced in a study of identical twins (dated by TCRdb to the mid-2010s). The protocol used for the library was 5' RACE. This sample was sequenced with an Illumina HiSeq 2000. The public reads were reanalyzed by TCRdb: fastp trimming at Q25, MiXCR alignment, in-frame beta chains only. When rows share a CDR3 protein, they turn into one entry using the most common DNA and genes. For this sample there are 450,000 to 600,000 distinct CDR3 sequences; approximately 20% appear just once. About 0.48% of the sample lies in the top ten. Another study also made use of these data, one on yellow fever vaccine responses in identical twins.

Sequences were obtained from CD4+ T cells sorted from blood. The receptors here all came from a woman aged 18-29 years in good health.

The chain uses TRBV7-9 and TRBJ2-2; maybe TRBD1 (5 bases). Trimming took off 5 bases at V and 6 bases at J, with 16 bases between the two ends. CDR1 and CDR2 from the germline V gene are SEHNR and FQNEAQ (reference sequence). The CDR3 covers 15 residues. The chain's CDR3 is CASSLQTARSGELFF. The CDR3 DNA follows: TGTGCCAGCAGCCTCCAGACAGCACGGTCCGGGGAGCTGTTTTTT.

The V gene is TRBV20-1, the J gene TRBJ2-1, with D possibly called TRBD1 or TRBD2 (5 bases each). V was shortened by 3 bases and J by 4 bases, with 13 bases between the two germline ends. CDR1 is DFQATT, CDR2 SNEGSKA, per germline (reference sequence). This CDR3 comprises 14 residues. The CDR3 sequence: CSASRAEGYNEQFF. The CDR3 DNA sequence: TGCAGTGCTAGTCGGGCAGAGGGGTACAATGAGCAGTTCTTC.

CDR3 DNA: TGTGCCAGCAGCCTGACATGGACATCTGGAAACACCATATATTTT. It codes for CASSLTWTSGNTIYF. The rearrangement joins TRBV7-8 to TRBJ1-3, with D possibly TRBD1 on 5 matching bases. Germline V gene sequence: CDR1 SGHVS, CDR2 FQNEAQ. V dropped 5 bases and J dropped 1 base, with 12 bases sitting between them. CDR3 length equals 15 residues.

This chain joins TRBV2 and TRBJ2-5; TRBD1 might be the D (6 bases). The ends were cut back, 4 bases at V and 4 bases at J, with 13 bases in the middle. This CDR3 spans 14 amino acids. Looked up from germline, CDR1 is SNHLY and CDR2 is FYNNEI. CDR3 coding DNA: TGTGCCAGCAGTGCGGGACATGGAGGAGAGACCCAGTACTTC. Its translation: CASSAGHGGETQYF.

This rearrangement joins TRBV7-9 to TRBJ2-7, with D possibly called TRBD1 or TRBD2 (5 bases each). With 1 base removed from V and 0 bases from J, the gap between germline ends came to 13 bases. This CDR3 comprises 16 residues. From germline, CDR1 is SEHNR and CDR2 FQNEAQ (reference sequence). In nucleotides, the CDR3 is TGTGCCAGCAGCTTAGGACAGAGTACTAGCTCCTACGAGCAGTACGTC. Protein: CASSLGQSTSSYEQYV.

The chain couples TRBV25-1 to TRBJ2-7, with a weak D call TRBD1 (6 bases). Germline CDR1 is MGHDK and CDR2 is SYGVNS. Trimming cost V 2 bases and J 4 bases, with 6 bases left between them. The CDR3 length is 12 residues. The CDR3 DNA reads TGTGCCAGCAGTGAAGACAGGTACGAGCAGTACTTC. Translating it yields CASSEDRYEQYF.

This clonotype was seen only a few times. The V gene is TRBV12-3 or TRBV12-4, the J gene TRBJ1-1, with a possible D match to TRBD1 (6 bases). V was pared by 8 bases and J by 2 bases, with 15 bases between. The CDR3 runs to 14 residues. The CDR3, as DNA: TGTGCCAGCCAACCGGGACAATTTAACACTGAAGCTTTCTTT. It is translated as CASQPGQFNTEAFF.

This clonotype was counted a few times. The gene calls are TRBV5-1 and TRBJ2-7; either TRBD1 or TRBD2 may fit D (6 bases each). V was trimmed by 3 bases and J by 6 bases, leaving 19 bases between them. The CDR3 runs 15 residues. From germline, CDR1 is SGHRS and CDR2 YFSETQ. In nucleotides, the CDR3 is TGCGCCAGCAGCTCCTCGGGGGCCTCGAGGGGCGAGCAGTACTTC. Translating it yields CASSSSGASRGEQYF.

A word on this clonotype: A read error may produce the germline difference seen at one junction end. V is TRBV11-3 and J is TRBJ1-1; no firm D call. This CDR3 region has 9 residues. Germline lookup yields CDR1 SGHNT and CDR2 YENEEA. The CDR3 sequence is CRPFGEAFF. The CDR3, as DNA: TGCAGGCCGTTCGGTGAAGCTTTCTTT. The variable domain in full, with the rest retrieved from reference TRBV11-3 and TRBJ1-1, is EAGVVQSPRYKIIEKKQPVAFWCNPISGHNTLYWYLQNLGQGPELLIRYENEEAVDDSQLPKDRFSAERLKGVDSTLKIQPAELGDSAVYLCRPFGEAFFGQGTRLTVV.

V and J are TRBV5-1 and TRBJ2-7, with 10 bases aligning to TRBD1. Germline lookup yields CDR1 SGHRS and CDR2 YFSETQ. After removal of 3 bases from V and 2 bases from J, the junction contained 17 bases not matched to a gene. The CDR3 covers 19 residues. In nucleotides, the CDR3 is TGCGCCAGCAGCTGGAATCCGGGACAGGGGTTGAATATGGCCTACGAGCAGTACTTC. Translating gives CASSWNPGQGLNMAYEQYF.

The chain couples TRBV5-1 to TRBJ1-5; a possible D gene is TRBD1 (6 bases). Germline CDR1 and CDR2: SGHRS and YFSETQ. This CDR3 spans 15 amino acids. Between the trimmed V and J ends, which lost 0 bases and 6 bases, there was a span of 13 bases. The CDR3 DNA reads as TGCGCCAGCAGCTTGGAAGGGTCAGGGGTTCAGCCCCAGCATTTT. This gives the protein CASSLEGSGVQPQHF.

The CDR3 here is CAISESVSAGGELFF. The CDR3 DNA reads as TGTGCCATCAGTGAATCCGTGTCGGCTGGTGGAGAACTGTTTTTT. The V gene is TRBV10-3, the J gene TRBJ1-4, with D hard to call. The CDR3 contains 15 residues. Looked up from germline, CDR1 is ENHRY and CDR2 is SYGVKD. V lost 3 bases to trimming and J lost 12 bases, with 20 bases between them.

The rearrangement uses TRBV10-2 and TRBJ1-6; D call uncertain. The CDR3 consists of 14 residues. Trimming shortened V by 3 bases and J by 0 bases, and 3 bases separated the two germline ends. The germline V gene encodes CDR1 WSHSY and CDR2 SAAADI. The CDR3 sequence is CASSDSSYNSPLHF. CDR3 DNA: TGCGCCAGCAGTGATAGCTCCTATAATTCACCCCTCCACTTT.

This rearrangement joins TRBV27 to TRBJ2-2, with D possibly TRBD2 on 5 matching bases. The V end lost 2 bases, the J end lost 6 bases, and 10 bases lay between the germline ends. Germline V CDR1 and CDR2: MNHEY, SMNVEV (reference sequence). The CDR3 consists of 14 residues. The DNA for the CDR3 is TGTGCCAGCAGTTTACGGGAATATGCCGGGGAGCTGTTTTTT. Translation: CASSLREYAGELFF.

This clonotype has a handful of counts. The chain combines TRBV6-1 with TRBJ2-2; 11 nucleotides align to TRBD1. CDR3 length equals 13 residues. The germline V gene encodes CDR1 MNHNS and CDR2 SASEGT. V was clipped by 8 bases and J by 8 bases; unmatched bases: 4. This CDR3 is CASYGTGGGELFF. For the CDR3, the DNA is TGTGCCAGCTACGGGACAGGGGGAGGGGAGCTGTTTTTT.

This clonotype came up a few times. The chain is built from TRBV12-3 or TRBV12-4 and TRBJ2-1; 11 bases line up with TRBD2. V was clipped by 6 bases and J by 9 bases; unmatched bases: 10. CDR3 length: 15 residues. The CDR3, as DNA: TGTGCCAGCAGCTCCTCTAGCGGGAGGTCGGCTGAGCAGTTCTTC. Its translation: CASSSSSGRSAEQFF.

The chain couples TRBV18 to TRBJ2-7, with 8 bases aligning to TRBD2. Looked up from germline, CDR1 is KGHSH and CDR2 is LQKENI. The CDR3 is 16 residues long. The V segment lost 3 bases and the J segment 1 base; nucleotides outside the gene matches: 8. The CDR3 DNA reads as TGTGCCAGCTCACCGCGGGGGATAGCGGGGTCCTACGAGCAGTACTTC. It codes for CASSPRGIAGSYEQYF.

This clonotype was counted at least ten times. The chain combines TRBV7-8 with TRBJ2-1, with 7 positions matching TRBD2. CDR3 length: 13 residues. In germline, CDR1 is SGHVS, CDR2 FQNEAQ. Losses at the gene ends were 5 bases for V and 6 bases for J; bases not matched to a gene: 4. In DNA, the CDR3 is TGTGCCAGCAGCCAGGGACTACTCAATGAGCAGTTCTTC. Amino acid sequence: CASSQGLLNEQFF.

This clonotype was detected a few times. The rearrangement links TRBV7-8 to TRBJ1-1, with TRBD1 matching 9 bases. From germline, CDR1 is SGHVS and CDR2 FQNEAQ. This CDR3 spans 16 amino acids. V lost 1 base to trimming and J lost 2 bases; unmatched junction nucleotides: 5. CDR3: CASSLGTGATNTEAFF. CDR3 bases: TGTGCCAGCAGCTTAGGGACAGGGGCCACAAACACTGAAGCTTTCTTT. The full variable domain, completed using reference TRBV7-8 and TRBJ1-1, is GAGVSQSPRYKVAKRGQDVALRCDPISGHVSLFWYQQALGQGPEFLTYFQNEAQLDKSGLPSDRFFAERPEGSVSTLKIQRTQQEDSAVYLCASSLGTGATNTEAFFGQGTRLTVV.

CDR3 loop: CSARKLAGGNNEQFF. CDR3 nucleotide sequence: TGCAGTGCTAGAAAACTAGCGGGAGGCAACAATGAGCAGTTCTTC. This chain joins TRBV20-1 and TRBJ2-1; the match to TRBD2 covers 12 bases. Germline V gene lookup returns CDR1 DFQATT and CDR2 SNEGSKA (reference sequence). The CDR3 loop spans 15 amino acids. The ends lost 2 bases at V and 5 bases at J; junction bases unmatched: 4.

The table lists this clonotype with a few counts. The chain links TRBV12-3 or TRBV12-4 to TRBJ1-4, with D unclear. This CDR3 has 17 amino acids. V lost 2 bases and J 8 bases, leaving 21 bases between the germline ends. CDR3 coding DNA: TGTGCCAGCAGTTTACCCCAAGGACGGGGTCGACGGGAAAAACTGTTTTTT. The encoded protein is CASSLPQGRGRREKLFF.

The J gene is TRBJ2-7, the V gene TRBV10-3; TRBD1 aligns across 9 bases. The V and J ends lost 6 bases and 2 bases, in that order; junction bases with no gene match: 8. The CDR3 is 15 amino acids. Germline assignment: CDR1 ENHRY and CDR2 SYGVKD. The CDR3 spells CAISAGGQGTYEQYF. For the CDR3, the DNA is TGTGCCATCAGCGCCGGGGGACAGGGAACCTACGAGCAGTACTTC.

This clonotype appeared once. The chain's CDR3 is CASTRQGYSAFF. As DNA, the CDR3 is TGTGCCAGCACCCGGCAGGGTTATTCAGCTTTCTTT. The chain is built from TRBV6-1 and TRBJ1-1; TRBD1 might be the D (5 bases). CDR3 length equals 12 residues. In germline, CDR1 is MNHNS, CDR2 SASEGT. Trimming removed 7 bases at V and 10 bases at J, with 16 bases between.

The CDR3 region is CASRSGGNTYNEQFF. Here the CDR3 DNA reads TGTGCCAGCAGATCGGGGGGGAACACCTACAATGAGCAGTTCTTC. V is TRBV28 and J is TRBJ2-1, with 8 nucleotides matching TRBD2. V shed 6 bases and J 2 bases; nucleotides not matched to a gene: 6. Per germline, CDR1 MDHEN and CDR2 SYDVKM. The CDR3 runs 15 residues.

This clonotype was found a few times. The gene calls are TRBV3-1 and TRBJ2-7; the D gene is possibly TRBD2 (5 bases). The V and J ends lost 1 base and 6 bases respectively, with 10 bases between them. This CDR3 region has 13 residues. The germline V gene encodes CDR1 LGHDT and CDR2 YNNKEL (reference sequence). CDR3 protein: CASSQGAVSEQYF. The CDR3, as DNA: TGTGCCAGCAGCCAAGGAGCGGTAAGCGAGCAGTACTTC.

This clonotype was found a few times. V usage is TRBV5-1 and J usage is TRBJ2-7, with 7 bases that match TRBD2. Germline V CDR1 and CDR2: SGHRS, YFSETQ. J was trimmed by 3 bases and V by 1 base; bases with no gene match: 4. The CDR3 is made up of 14 amino acids. The CDR3 region is CASSLIRGVYEQYF. The CDR3 DNA follows: TGCGCCAGCAGCTTGATTCGGGGGGTCTACGAGCAGTACTTC.

This clonotype was picked up a small number of times. V gene TRBV12-3 or TRBV12-4 combines with J gene TRBJ2-1; 7 nucleotides agree with TRBD1. Trimming at V came to 6 bases and at J to 5 bases, leaving 7 bases not matched to a gene. CDR3 size: 14 residues. CDR3 residues: CASSQTGNHNEQFF. The CDR3 DNA sequence: TGTGCCAGCAGCCAGACAGGGAACCACAATGAGCAGTTCTTC.

The sample holds a few counts of this clonotype. The chain links TRBV12-3 or TRBV12-4 to TRBJ2-1; TRBD2 matches 8 bases. Unmatched junction bases numbered 11, after V lost 3 bases and J lost 1 base. The CDR3 extends over 18 amino acids. The CDR3 protein is CASSFSLAGGRSYNEQFF. DNA for the CDR3: TGTGCCAGCAGTTTTAGTCTAGCGGGCGGTAGGTCCTACAATGAGCAGTTCTTC.

This clonotype was counted at least ten times. The gene calls are TRBV5-6 and TRBJ2-7; 7 bases line up with TRBD2. From germline, CDR1 is SGHDT and CDR2 YYEEEE. After removal of 4 bases from V and 3 bases from J, the junction contained 4 bases not matched to a gene. The CDR3 spans 13 residues. CDR3 in DNA: TGTGCCAGCAGCGACCGGGACTACTACGAGCAGTACTTC. This translates into CASSDRDYYEQYF. The whole variable domain, remainder taken from reference TRBV5-6 and TRBJ2-7, is DAGVTQSPTHLIKTRGQQVTLRCSPKSGHDTVSWYQQALGQGPQFIFQYYEEEERQRGNFPDRFSGHQFPNYSSELNVNALLLGDSALYLCASSDRDYYEQYFGPGTRLTVT.

J is TRBJ2-5 and V is TRBV18; TRBD2 is a possible D gene (5 bases). Per germline, CDR1 KGHSH and CDR2 LQKENI. Trimming stripped 0 bases from V and 4 bases from J, with 12 bases between. The CDR3 spans 15 residues. CDR3 coding DNA: TGTGCCAGCTCACCACCCGGACTTGGCCCAGAGACCCAGTACTTC. This encodes CASSPPGLGPETQYF.

This chain links TRBV20-1 with TRBJ2-3; unclear D gene. V was cut by 1 base and J by 0 bases, with 14 bases left in between. CDR3 length: 16 residues. Germline lookup yields CDR1 DFQATT and CDR2 SNEGSKA (reference sequence). In DNA, the CDR3 is TGCAGTGCTAGAGCCCCTGGTAGTTCTAGCACAGATACGCAGTATTTT. This translates into CSARAPGSSSTDTQYF.